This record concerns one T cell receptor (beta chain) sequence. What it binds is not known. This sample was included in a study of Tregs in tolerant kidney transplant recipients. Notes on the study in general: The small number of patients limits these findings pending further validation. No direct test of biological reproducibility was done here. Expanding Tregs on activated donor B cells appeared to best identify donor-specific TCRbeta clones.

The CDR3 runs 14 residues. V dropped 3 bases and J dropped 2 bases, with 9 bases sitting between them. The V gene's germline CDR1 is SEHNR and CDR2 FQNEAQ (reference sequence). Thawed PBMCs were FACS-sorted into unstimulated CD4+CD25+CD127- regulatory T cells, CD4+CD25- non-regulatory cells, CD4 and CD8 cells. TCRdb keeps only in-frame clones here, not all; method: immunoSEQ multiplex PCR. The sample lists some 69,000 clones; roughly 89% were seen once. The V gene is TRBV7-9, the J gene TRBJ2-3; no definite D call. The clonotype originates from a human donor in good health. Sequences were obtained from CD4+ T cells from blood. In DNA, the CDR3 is TGTGCCAGCAGCTTTTACGACCCCACAGATACGCAGTATTTT. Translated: CASSFYDPTDTQYF.